This T cell receptor (beta chain) originates from a study of cytotoxic CD8 clonotypes in ibrutinib-treated CLL. For the study at large: After median approximately 70 months, around 15 stayed in remission, around twelve progressed; responses approximately 24 partial, 2 complete.

Study-level results: Clonality climbed at ibrutinib response, then dropped toward baseline at progression.

Germline CDR1 and CDR2: SGHRS and YFSETQ. V was clipped by 3 bases and J by 5 bases; unmatched bases: 13. CDR3 length: 16 amino acids. Only in-frame clones appear in the TCRdb table, and some are missing; sequencing was by immunoSEQ multiplex PCR. The table shows about 140,000 clones, with approximately 80% occurring only once. In the case of this clone: The target antigen is unknown.

This chain joins TRBV5-1 and TRBJ2-5, with 7 bases fitting TRBD1. The source material was PBMCs, sampled after 12 months of ibrutinib treatment. The origin of this receptor is a human donor with chronic lymphocytic leukemia. The CDR3: CASSSNGQVTAETQYF. The CDR3 DNA reads as TGCGCCAGCAGCTCGAACGGACAGGTAACAGCCGAGACCCAGTACTTC.